This entry lists 3 T cell receptor beta chains sequenced from one sample in a study of cytomegalovirus exposure and HLA in healthy donors. This PCR relied on a set of 60 Vbeta primers and 13 Jbeta primers. Data came from immunoSEQ multiplex PCR; TCRdb stores just in-frame clones and leaves some out. The sample records approximately 170,000 clones, 65% to 85% being singletons. The sample taken for sequencing was PBMCs. The receptors stem from a male donor in good health and CMV-seronegative.

The J gene is TRBJ1-2, the V gene TRBV18; D might be TRBD1 (6 bases). The CDR3 is 14 residues long. V was clipped by 2 bases and J by 2 bases, with 9 bases between them. Germline CDR1 is KGHSH and CDR2 is LQKENI. CDR3 in amino acids: CASSPDRPNYGYTF. For the CDR3, the DNA is TGTGCCAGCTCACCAGACAGGCCCAACTATGGCTACACCTTC.

The rearrangement uses TRBV4-3 and TRBJ1-2; no clear D gene. V dropped 0 bases and J dropped 4 bases, with 12 bases sitting between them. Per the germline V gene, CDR1 is LGHNA and CDR2 is YSLEER. The CDR3 extends over 15 amino acids. CDR3: CASSQEEASIYGYTF. DNA of the CDR3: TGCGCCAGCAGCCAAGAGGAGGCTTCCATCTATGGCTACACCTTC.

The chain employs TRBV4-3 and TRBJ2-7; possibly TRBD1 for D (6 bases). V lost 0 bases, J lost 3 bases, and 15 bases lay in between. The CDR3 has 16 amino acids. Germline CDR1 is LGHNA and CDR2 is YSLEER. The CDR3 protein is CASSQDWSTGFYEQYF. The CDR3 DNA is TGCGCCAGCAGCCAAGATTGGTCGACAGGCTTCTACGAGCAGTACTTC.